This entry concerns a single T cell receptor beta chain. As yet, its antigen is unknown. The PCR contained 60 Vbeta and 13 Jbeta primers. The protocol was immunoSEQ multiplex PCR, while the TCRdb copy is restricted to in-frame clones and leaves out a portion. The data hold 150,000 to 160,000 clones, with approximately 75% observed a single time. The data were taken from a study of cytomegalovirus exposure and HLA in healthy donors. V trimming: 2 bases; J trimming: 7 bases; junction bases outside the gene matches: 5. The CDR3 length is 15 residues. CDR1 and CDR2 (germline): MGHDK, SYGVNS. Study findings and constraints: Researchers catalogued under 200 TCR beta chains as cytomegalovirus-associated. In a later analysis, at a false discovery rate of 0.05, under 20,000 TCR beta sequences were associated with HLA alleles. Specific recognition of CMV antigens was confirmed in vitro for three chains (all CMV-associated). According to an earlier analysis, most TCR beta V segments yielded productive rearrangements about 87% or about 30% of the time.

The specimen sequenced was PBMCs. This TCR came from a young man in good health and CMV-seronegative. This chain links TRBV25-1 with TRBJ1-6; TRBD1 matches at 7 bases. In DNA, the CDR3 is TGTGCCAGCAGTGAACCCAGGGGGTGGAATTCACCCCTCCACTTT. Its translation is CASSEPRGWNSPLHF.